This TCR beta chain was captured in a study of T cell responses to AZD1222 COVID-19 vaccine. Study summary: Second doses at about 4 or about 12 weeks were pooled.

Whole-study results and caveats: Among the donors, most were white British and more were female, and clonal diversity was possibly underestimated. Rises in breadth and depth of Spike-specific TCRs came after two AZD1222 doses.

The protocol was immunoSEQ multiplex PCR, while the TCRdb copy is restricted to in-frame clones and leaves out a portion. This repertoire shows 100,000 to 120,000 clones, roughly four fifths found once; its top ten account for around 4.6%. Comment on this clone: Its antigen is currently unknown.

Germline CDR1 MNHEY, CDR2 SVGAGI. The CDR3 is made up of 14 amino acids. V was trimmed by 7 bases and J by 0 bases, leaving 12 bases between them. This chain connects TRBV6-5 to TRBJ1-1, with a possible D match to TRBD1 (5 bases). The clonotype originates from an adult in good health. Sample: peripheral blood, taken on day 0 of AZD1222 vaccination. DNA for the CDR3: TGTGCCAGCACTCATCGGGGCATGAACACTGAAGCTTTCTTT. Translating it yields CASTHRGMNTEAFF.